What follows are 19 T cell receptor beta chains derived from one specimen sequenced in a study of technical replicates of blood from a handful of donors. Profiling relied on immunoSEQ multiplex PCR, and the TCRdb table lists in-frame clones only, not all of them. The data contain about 70,000 clones, 95% to 98% of them singletons. The sequenced sample was T cells isolated from PBMCs. Receptor source: a human donor in good health.

V gene TRBV13 combines with J gene TRBJ2-5; TRBD1 might be the D (5 bases). CDR1 and CDR2 from the germline V gene are PRHDT and FYEKMQ (reference sequence). The CDR3 runs 15 residues. V dropped 2 bases and J dropped 4 bases, with 14 bases sitting between them. CDR3 DNA sequence: TGTGCCAGCAGCTTATACGGGCAGGGCGTAGAGACCCAGTACTTC. Translating it yields CASSLYGQGVETQYF.

The chain uses TRBV7-2 and TRBJ2-2; 9 nucleotides match TRBD1. The CDR3 has 17 amino acids. Germline CDR1 and CDR2: SGHTA and FQGNSA. V lost 1 base to trimming and J lost 2 bases; unmatched junction nucleotides: 5. The CDR3 is CASSLVGTGGNTGELFF. The CDR3 DNA reads TGTGCCAGCAGCTTAGTGGGTACAGGGGGCAACACCGGGGAGCTGTTTTTT.

The genes are TRBV2 and TRBJ1-2, with D unclear. CDR1 and CDR2 (germline): SNHLY, FYNNEI. This CDR3 is 13 amino acids long. V was pared by 3 bases and J by 4 bases, with 9 bases between. The CDR3 nucleotides are TGTGCCAGCAGTGAGTTGGCGGGCTATGGCTACACCTTC. Encoded protein: CASSELAGYGYTF.

This clone was observed a single time. Within the sample, other DNA sequences also encode this same CDR3. V and J are TRBV27 and TRBJ2-2, with no clear D. Germline CDR1 reads MNHEY; CDR2 reads SMNVEV (reference sequence). This CDR3 comprises 12 residues. V lost 3 bases, J lost 6 bases, and 5 bases lay in between. CDR3 region: CASSFRAGELFF. CDR3 in DNA: TGTGCCAGCAGTTTTCGGGCCGGGGAGCTGTTTTTT.

The chain is built from TRBV6-5 and TRBJ2-7, with a possible D match to TRBD2 (5 bases). CDR1 is MNHEY, CDR2 SVGAGI, per germline. The CDR3 extends over 14 amino acids. V lost 4 bases to trimming and J lost 0 bases, with 10 bases between them. DNA of the CDR3: TGTGCCAGCAGTTTCGACGGACTCTCCTACGAGCAGTACTTC. It codes for CASSFDGLSYEQYF.

This chain uses TRBV5-1 with TRBJ2-1; D gene unclear. Germline V CDR1 and CDR2: SGHRS, YFSETQ. There are 17 residues in the CDR3. Trimming cost V 4 bases and J 0 bases, with 17 bases left between them. The CDR3 spells CASSPALGASSYNEQFF. Written as DNA, the CDR3 is TGCGCCAGCAGCCCTGCGCTGGGCGCAAGCTCCTACAATGAGCAGTTCTTC.

Turning to this clone: Distinct nucleotide sequences in the sample also encode this CDR3. The CDR3 is CASSYTSSYEQYF. The CDR3 DNA sequence: TGTGCCAGCAGTTACACTAGCTCCTACGAGCAGTACTTC. This chain uses TRBV6-5 with TRBJ2-7, with D possibly being TRBD2 (5 bases). Trimming cost V 2 bases and J 0 bases, with 5 bases left between them. CDR3 length: 13 amino acids. The V gene's germline CDR1 is MNHEY and CDR2 SVGAGI.

The table lists this clone with a few counts. The V call is TRBV4-3, the J call TRBJ1-1; no definite D call. In germline, CDR1 is LGHNA, CDR2 YSLEER. This CDR3 spans 17 amino acids. V lost 0 bases, J lost 0 bases, and 14 bases lay in between. The CDR3 loop is CASSQERAAPMNTEAFF. Here the CDR3 DNA reads TGCGCCAGCAGCCAAGAACGAGCGGCACCAATGAACACTGAAGCTTTCTTT.

V usage is TRBV12-5 and J usage is TRBJ2-1; 11 bases line up with TRBD2. Looked up from germline, CDR1 is LGHNT and CDR2 is FRNRAP. Germline trimming cut 11 bases from V and 4 bases from J; bases unmatched to any gene: 13. This CDR3 has 16 amino acids. The CDR3 DNA reads as TGTGCTTCCGAATCTTCCGGGACTAGCGGATACAATGAGCAGTTCTTC. Its protein product is CASESSGTSGYNEQFF.

This clone was recorded only once. This chain joins TRBV28 and TRBJ1-2; D possibly corresponds to TRBD1 (5 bases). The germline CDR1 and CDR2 sequences are MDHEN and SYDVKM. CDR3 length: 15 residues. The V and J ends lost 7 bases and 5 bases respectively, with 20 bases between them. CDR3: CASTLMGGLKYGYTF. The CDR3 DNA is TGTGCCAGCACCCTAATGGGGGGACTGAAATATGGCTACACCTTC.

The chain combines TRBV7-8 with TRBJ2-3, with 7 bases matching TRBD2. CDR1 and CDR2 (germline): SGHVS, FQNEAQ. The V segment lost 1 base and the J segment 0 bases; nucleotides outside the gene matches: 1. The CDR3 runs to 15 residues. Written as DNA, the CDR3 is TGTGCCAGCAGCTTAGTTAGCGGGAGCACAGATACGCAGTATTTT. The encoded protein is CASSLVSGSTDTQYF. Complete variable domain (other parts from reference TRBV7-8 and TRBJ2-3): GAGVSQSPRYKVAKRGQDVALRCDPISGHVSLFWYQQALGQGPEFLTYFQNEAQLDKSGLPSDRFFAERPEGSVSTLKIQRTQQEDSAVYLCASSLVSGSTDTQYFGPGTRLTVL.

The V and J genes are TRBV9 and TRBJ1-5; 7 bases map to TRBD1. Germline values: CDR1 SGDLS, CDR2 YYNGEE. The CDR3 sequence is 16 residues long. Trimming cost V 1 base and J 1 base; bases outside gene matches: 5. The CDR3 DNA reads as TGTGCCAGCAGCGTACCCAGGGGGAAAAGCAATCAGCCCCAGCATTTT. It codes for CASSVPRGKSNQPQHF.

This clone was observed a single time. The chain combines TRBV2 with TRBJ2-7; D is ambiguous. Germline CDR1 SNHLY, CDR2 FYNNEI. This CDR3 spans 11 amino acids. Trimming removed 6 bases at V and 0 bases at J, with 3 bases between. The CDR3 sequence is CASSSSYEQYF. CDR3 sequence (DNA): TGTGCCAGCAGCAGCTCCTACGAGCAGTACTTC. Looking up the rest from reference TRBV2 and TRBJ2-7 gives the full variable domain: EPEVTQTPSHQVTQMGQEVILRCVPISNHLYFYWYRQILGQKVEFLVSFYNNEISEKSEIFDDQFSVERPDGSNFTLKIRSTKLEDSAMYFCASSSSYEQYFGPGTRLTVT.

This sequence joins TRBV9 and TRBJ1-2, with TRBD1 identical over 7 bases. V was clipped by 3 bases and J by 10 bases; unmatched bases: 3. Germline lookup yields CDR1 SGDLS and CDR2 YYNGEE. CDR3 length: 11 residues. CDR3: CASSARGIYTF. The DNA for the CDR3 is TGTGCCAGCAGCGCCAGGGGGATCTACACCTTC.

The chain combines TRBV7-9 with TRBJ2-1; TRBD1 aligns across 8 bases. CDR3 length: 13 amino acids. With 3 bases clipped from V and 9 bases from J, the junction kept 4 bases outside the gene matches. Looked up from germline, CDR1 is SEHNR and CDR2 is FQNEAQ (reference sequence). For the CDR3, the DNA is TGTGCCAGCAGCTTCCGACAGGGGACTGAGCAGTTCTTC. Translating gives CASSFRQGTEQFF.

This chain connects TRBV19 to TRBJ2-5, with D uncertain. Germline CDR1 and CDR2: LNHDA and SQIVND (reference sequence). The CDR3 covers 14 residues. V was cut by 5 bases and J by 5 bases, with 15 bases left in between. CDR3 protein: CASSPIYGLETQYF. The CDR3 nucleotides are TGTGCCAGTAGTCCCATATACGGTCTGGAGACCCAGTACTTC.

The chain combines TRBV6-6 with TRBJ1-5; the D is unclear. Germline V CDR1 and CDR2: MNHNY, SVGAGI (reference sequence). CDR3 size: 13 residues. Trimming left V 2 bases short and J 5 bases short, with 7 bases between. This CDR3 is CASSYITDQPQHF. CDR3 DNA: TGTGCCAGCAGTTACATAACGGATCAGCCCCAGCATTTT.

The sample holds one count of this clone. This sequence joins TRBV28 and TRBJ1-5, with D unclear. In germline, CDR1 is MDHEN, CDR2 SYDVKM. Trimming stripped 6 bases from V and 0 bases from J, with 9 bases between. The CDR3 spans 14 residues. The CDR3 spells CASRQAYSNQPQHF. In DNA form, the CDR3 reads TGTGCCAGCAGGCAGGCATATAGCAATCAGCCCCAGCATTTT.

DNA of the CDR3: TGTGCCAGCAGTTACCCGACAGGGATTAGCAATCAGCCCCAGCATTTT. Translation gives CASSYPTGISNQPQHF. The rearrangement links TRBV6-5 to TRBJ1-5, with 7 bases identical to TRBD1. The CDR3 is 16 residues long. Germline values: CDR1 MNHEY, CDR2 SVGAGI. Germline trimming cut 2 bases from V and 0 bases from J; bases unmatched to any gene: 4.